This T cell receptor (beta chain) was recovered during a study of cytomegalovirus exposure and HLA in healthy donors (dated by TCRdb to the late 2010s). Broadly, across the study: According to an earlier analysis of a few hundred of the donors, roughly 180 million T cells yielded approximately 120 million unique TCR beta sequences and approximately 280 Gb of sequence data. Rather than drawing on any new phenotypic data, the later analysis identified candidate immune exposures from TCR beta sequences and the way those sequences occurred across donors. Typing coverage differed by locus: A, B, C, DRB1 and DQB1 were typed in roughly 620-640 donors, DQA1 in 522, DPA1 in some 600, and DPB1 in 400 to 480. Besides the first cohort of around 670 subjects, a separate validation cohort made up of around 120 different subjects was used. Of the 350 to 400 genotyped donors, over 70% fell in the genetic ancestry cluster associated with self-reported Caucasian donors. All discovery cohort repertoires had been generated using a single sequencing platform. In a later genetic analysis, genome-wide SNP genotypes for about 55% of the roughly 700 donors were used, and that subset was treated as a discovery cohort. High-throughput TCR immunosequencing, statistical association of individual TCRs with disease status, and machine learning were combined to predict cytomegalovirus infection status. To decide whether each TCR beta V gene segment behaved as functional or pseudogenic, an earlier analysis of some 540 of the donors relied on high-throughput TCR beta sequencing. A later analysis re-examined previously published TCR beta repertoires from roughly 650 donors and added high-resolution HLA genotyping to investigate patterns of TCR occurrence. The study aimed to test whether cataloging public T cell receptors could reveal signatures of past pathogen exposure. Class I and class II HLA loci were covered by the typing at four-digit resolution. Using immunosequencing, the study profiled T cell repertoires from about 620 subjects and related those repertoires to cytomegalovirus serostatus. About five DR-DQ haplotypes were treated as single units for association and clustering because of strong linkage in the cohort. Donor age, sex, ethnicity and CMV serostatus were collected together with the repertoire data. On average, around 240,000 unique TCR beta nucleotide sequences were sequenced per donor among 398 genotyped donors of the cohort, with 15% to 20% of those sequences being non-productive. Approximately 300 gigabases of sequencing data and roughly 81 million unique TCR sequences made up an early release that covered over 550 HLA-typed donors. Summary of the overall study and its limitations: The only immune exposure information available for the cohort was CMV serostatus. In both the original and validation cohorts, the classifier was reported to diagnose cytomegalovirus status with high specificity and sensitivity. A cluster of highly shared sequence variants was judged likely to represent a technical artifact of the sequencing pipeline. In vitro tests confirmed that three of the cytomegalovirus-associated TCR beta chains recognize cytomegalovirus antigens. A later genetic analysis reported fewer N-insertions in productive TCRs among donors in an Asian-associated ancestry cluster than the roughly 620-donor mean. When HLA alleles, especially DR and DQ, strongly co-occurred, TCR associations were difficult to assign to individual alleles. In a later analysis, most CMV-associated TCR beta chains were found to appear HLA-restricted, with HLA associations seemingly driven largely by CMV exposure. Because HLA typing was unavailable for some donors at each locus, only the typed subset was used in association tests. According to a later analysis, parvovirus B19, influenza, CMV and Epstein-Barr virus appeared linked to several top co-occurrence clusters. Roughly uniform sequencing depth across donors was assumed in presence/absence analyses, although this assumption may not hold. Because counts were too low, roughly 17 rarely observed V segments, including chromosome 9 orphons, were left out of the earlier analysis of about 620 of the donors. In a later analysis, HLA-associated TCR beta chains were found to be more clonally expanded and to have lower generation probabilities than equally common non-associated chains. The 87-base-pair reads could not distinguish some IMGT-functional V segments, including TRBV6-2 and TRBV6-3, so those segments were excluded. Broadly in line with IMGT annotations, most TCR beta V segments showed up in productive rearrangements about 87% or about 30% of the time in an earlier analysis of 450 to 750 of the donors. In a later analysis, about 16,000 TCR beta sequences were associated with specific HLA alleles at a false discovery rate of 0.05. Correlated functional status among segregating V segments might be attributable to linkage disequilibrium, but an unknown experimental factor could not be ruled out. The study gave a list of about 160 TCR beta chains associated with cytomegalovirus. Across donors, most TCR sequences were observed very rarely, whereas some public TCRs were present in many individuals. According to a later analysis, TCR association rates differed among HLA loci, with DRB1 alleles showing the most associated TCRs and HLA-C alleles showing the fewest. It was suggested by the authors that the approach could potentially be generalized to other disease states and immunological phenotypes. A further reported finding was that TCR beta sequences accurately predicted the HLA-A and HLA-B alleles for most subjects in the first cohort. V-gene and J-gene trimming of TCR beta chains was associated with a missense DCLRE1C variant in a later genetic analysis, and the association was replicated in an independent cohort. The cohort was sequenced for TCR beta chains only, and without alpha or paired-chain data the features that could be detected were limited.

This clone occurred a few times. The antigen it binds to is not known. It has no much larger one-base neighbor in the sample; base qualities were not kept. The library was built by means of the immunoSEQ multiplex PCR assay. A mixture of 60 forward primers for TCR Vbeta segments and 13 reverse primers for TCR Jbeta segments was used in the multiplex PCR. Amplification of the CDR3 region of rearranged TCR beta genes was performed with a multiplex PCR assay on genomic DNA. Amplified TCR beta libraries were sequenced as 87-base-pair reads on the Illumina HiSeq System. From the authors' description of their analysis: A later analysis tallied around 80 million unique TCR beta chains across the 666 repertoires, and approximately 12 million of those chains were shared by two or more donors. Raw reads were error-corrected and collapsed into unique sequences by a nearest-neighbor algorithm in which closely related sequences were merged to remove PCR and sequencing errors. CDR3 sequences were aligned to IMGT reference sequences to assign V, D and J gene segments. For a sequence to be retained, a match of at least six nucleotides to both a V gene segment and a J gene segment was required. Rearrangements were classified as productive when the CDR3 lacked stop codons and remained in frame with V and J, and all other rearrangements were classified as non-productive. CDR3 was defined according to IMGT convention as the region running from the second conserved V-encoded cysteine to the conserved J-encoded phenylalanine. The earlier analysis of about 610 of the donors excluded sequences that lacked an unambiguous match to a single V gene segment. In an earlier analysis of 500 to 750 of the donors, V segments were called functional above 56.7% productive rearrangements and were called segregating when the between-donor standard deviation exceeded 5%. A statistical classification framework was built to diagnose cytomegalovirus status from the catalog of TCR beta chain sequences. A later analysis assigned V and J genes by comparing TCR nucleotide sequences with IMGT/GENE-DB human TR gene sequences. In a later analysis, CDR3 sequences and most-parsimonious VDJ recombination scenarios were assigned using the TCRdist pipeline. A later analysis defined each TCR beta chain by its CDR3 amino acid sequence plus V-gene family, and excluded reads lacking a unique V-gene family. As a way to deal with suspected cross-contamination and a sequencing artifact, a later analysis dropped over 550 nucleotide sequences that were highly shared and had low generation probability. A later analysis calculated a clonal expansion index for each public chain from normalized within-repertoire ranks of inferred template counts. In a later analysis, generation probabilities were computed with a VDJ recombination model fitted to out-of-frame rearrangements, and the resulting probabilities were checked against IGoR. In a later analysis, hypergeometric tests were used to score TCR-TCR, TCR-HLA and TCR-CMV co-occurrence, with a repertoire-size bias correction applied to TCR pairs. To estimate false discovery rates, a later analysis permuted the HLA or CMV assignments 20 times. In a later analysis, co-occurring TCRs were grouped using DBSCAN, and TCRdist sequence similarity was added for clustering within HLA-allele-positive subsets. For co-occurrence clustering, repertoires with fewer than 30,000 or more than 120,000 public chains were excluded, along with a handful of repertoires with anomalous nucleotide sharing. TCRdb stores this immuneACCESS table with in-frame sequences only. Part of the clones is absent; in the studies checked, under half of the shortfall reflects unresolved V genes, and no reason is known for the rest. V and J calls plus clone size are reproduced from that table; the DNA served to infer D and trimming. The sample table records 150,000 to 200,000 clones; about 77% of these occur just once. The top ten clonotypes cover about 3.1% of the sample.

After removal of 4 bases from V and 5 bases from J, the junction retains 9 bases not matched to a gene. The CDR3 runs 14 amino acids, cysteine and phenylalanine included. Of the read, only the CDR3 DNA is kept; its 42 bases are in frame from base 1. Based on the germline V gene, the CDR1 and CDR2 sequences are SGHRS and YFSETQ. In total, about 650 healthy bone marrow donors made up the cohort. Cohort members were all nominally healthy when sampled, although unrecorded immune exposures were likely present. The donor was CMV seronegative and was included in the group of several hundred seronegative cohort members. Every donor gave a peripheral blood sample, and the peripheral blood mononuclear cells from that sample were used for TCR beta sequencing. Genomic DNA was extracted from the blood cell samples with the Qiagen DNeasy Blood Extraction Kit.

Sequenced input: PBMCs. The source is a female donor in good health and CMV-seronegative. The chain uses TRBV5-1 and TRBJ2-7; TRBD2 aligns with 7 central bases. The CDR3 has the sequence CASSTYGGSDEQYF. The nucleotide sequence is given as TGCGCCAGCAGCACCTACGGGGGGTCCGACGAGCAGTACTTC.